This paragraph reports one T cell receptor (beta chain). What it binds is unknown. Documented time point: after dendritic cell vaccination, including at tumor progression/relapse. Patients had residual fresh-frozen tumor tissue and more than two years of survival data. PBMC were collected before vaccination, two weeks after the third vaccination, and at progression. The sample comes from a study of glioma-infiltrating T cells after dendritic cell vaccination. Overall study: Treatment, given 2003 to 2012, was autologous tumor lysate-pulsed dendritic cell vaccination.

Whole-study results and caveats: Higher TCR clonality did not directly relate to longer survival.

The assay was immunoSEQ multiplex PCR, and TCRdb's table has in-frame clones only and misses some. The sample shows 45,000 to 60,000 clones, around 85% of them seen only once. The sequence was collected from a human donor with glioblastoma. The sample here was blood, taken after dendritic cell vaccination.

The CDR3 DNA follows: TGTGCCAGCACCCAGGACAGGGGGGATGGCTACACCTTC. It yields the protein CASTQDRGDGYTF. The rearrangement uses TRBV5-6 and TRBJ1-2, with 10 bases lining up with TRBD1. Germline CDR1 is SGHDT and CDR2 is YYEEEE. The length of the CDR3 is 13 residues. J gave up 6 bases and V 6 bases, and 5 bases lay outside the gene matches. Using reference TRBV5-6 and TRBJ1-2 for the parts outside the CDR3, the full variable domain is DAGVTQSPTHLIKTRGQQVTLRCSPKSGHDTVSWYQQALGQGPQFIFQYYEEEERQRGNFPDRFSGHQFPNYSSELNVNALLLGDSALYLCASTQDRGDGYTFGSGTRLTVV.